Sequencing of this T cell receptor beta chain was carried out in a study of blood T cell repertoires in COVID-19. Germline loops: CDR1 MRHNA, CDR2 SNTAGT. J was trimmed by 8 bases and V by 3 bases; bases with no gene match: 5. The CDR3 totals 14 residues. Generated by immunoSEQ multiplex PCR, the TCRdb table keeps only in-frame clones and is missing some. The profile shows hundreds of thousands of clones, around 88% of them singletons. The chain recombines TRBV6-4 with TRBJ2-1; 9 nucleotides match TRBD2. Sequences were obtained from peripheral blood. The clonotype was recovered from a woman aged 50 to 60 with acute or convalescent COVID-19. CDR3 bases: TGTGCCAGCAGTGAGCGGGAGGGCCCCGATGAGCAGTTCTTC. The encoded protein is CASSEREGPDEQFF.